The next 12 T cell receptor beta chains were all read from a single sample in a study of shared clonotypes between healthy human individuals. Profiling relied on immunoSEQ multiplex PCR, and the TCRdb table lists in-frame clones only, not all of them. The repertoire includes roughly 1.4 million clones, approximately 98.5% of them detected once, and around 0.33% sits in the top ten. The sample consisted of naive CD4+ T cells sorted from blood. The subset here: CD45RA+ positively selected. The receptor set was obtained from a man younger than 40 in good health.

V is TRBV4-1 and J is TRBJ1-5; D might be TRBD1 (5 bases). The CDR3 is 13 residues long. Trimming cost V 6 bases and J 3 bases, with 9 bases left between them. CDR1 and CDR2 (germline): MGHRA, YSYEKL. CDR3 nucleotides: TGCGCCAGCAGGCTGGGACCCAATCAGCCCCAGCATTTT. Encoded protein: CASRLGPNQPQHF.

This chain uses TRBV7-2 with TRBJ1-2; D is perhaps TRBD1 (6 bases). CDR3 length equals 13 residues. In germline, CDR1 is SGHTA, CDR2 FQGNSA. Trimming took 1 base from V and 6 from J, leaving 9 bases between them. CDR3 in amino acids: CASSLVSGDGYTF. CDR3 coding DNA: TGTGCCAGCAGCTTAGTCTCAGGGGATGGCTACACCTTC.

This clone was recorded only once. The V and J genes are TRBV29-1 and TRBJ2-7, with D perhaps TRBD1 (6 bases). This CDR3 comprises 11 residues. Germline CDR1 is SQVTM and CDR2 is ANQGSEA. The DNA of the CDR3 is TGCAGAGCAACTCAGGGGTACGAGCAGTACTTC. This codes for CRATQGYEQYF.

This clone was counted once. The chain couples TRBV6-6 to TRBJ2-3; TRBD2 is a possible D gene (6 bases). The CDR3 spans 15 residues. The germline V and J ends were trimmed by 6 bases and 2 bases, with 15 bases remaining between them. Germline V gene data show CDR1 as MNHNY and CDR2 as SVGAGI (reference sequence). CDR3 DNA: TGTGCCAGCAGGCCCCCGGGGCGGGACACAGATACGCAGTATTTT. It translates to CASRPPGRDTDTQYF.

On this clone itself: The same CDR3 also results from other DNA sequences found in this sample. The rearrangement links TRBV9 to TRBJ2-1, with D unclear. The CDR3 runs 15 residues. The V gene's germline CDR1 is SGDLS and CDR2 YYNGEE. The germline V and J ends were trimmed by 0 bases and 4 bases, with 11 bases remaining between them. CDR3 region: CASSVVSVGYNEQFF. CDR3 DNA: TGTGCCAGCAGCGTAGTATCGGTGGGGTACAATGAGCAGTTCTTC.

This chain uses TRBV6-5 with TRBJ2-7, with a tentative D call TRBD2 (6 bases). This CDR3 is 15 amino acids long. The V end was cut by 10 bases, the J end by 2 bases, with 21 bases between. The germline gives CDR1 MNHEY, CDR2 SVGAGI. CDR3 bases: TGTGCCAACTCGTTTTATAGCGGTTCAACCTACGAGCAGTACTTC. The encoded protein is CANSFYSGSTYEQYF.

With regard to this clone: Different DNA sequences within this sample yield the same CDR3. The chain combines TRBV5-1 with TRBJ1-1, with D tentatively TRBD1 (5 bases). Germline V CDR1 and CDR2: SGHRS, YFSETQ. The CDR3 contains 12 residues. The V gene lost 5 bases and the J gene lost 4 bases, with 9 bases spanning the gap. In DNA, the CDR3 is TGCGCCAGCAGGTCCGGGGGCACTGAAGCTTTCTTT. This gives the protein CASRSGGTEAFF. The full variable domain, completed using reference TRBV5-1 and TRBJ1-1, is KAGVTQTPRYLIKTRGQQVTLSCSPISGHRSVSWYQQTPGQGLQFLFEYFSETQRNKGNFPGRFSGRQFSNSRSEMNVSTLELGDSALYLCASRSGGTEAFFGQGTRLTVV.

The CDR3 loop is CASSEGLQGAVSYEQYF. Written as DNA, the CDR3 is TGTGCCAGCAGCGAGGGACTACAGGGGGCGGTTTCCTACGAGCAGTACTTC. The rearrangement uses TRBV9 and TRBJ2-7; 9 bases are a match to TRBD1. The CDR3 covers 17 residues. Germline loops: CDR1 SGDLS, CDR2 YYNGEE. Losses at the gene ends were 3 bases for V and 1 base for J; bases not matched to a gene: 11.

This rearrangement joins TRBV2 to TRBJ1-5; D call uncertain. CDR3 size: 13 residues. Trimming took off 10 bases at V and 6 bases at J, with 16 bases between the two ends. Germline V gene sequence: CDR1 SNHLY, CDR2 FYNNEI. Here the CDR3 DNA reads TGTGCCACCTGTAGTGAGGTCGCTCAGCCCCAGCATTTT. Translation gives CATCSEVAQPQHF.

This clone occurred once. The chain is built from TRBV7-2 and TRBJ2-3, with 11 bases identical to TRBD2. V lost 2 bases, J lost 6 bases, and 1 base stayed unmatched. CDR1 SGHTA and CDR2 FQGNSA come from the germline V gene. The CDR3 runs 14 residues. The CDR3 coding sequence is TGTGCCAGCAGCTTAACTAGCGGGAGCGATACGCAGTATTTT. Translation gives CASSLTSGSDTQYF.

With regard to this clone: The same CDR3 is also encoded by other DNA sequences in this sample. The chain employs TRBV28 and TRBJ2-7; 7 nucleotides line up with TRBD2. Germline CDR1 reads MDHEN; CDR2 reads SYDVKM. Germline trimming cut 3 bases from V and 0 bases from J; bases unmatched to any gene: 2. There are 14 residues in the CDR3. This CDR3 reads CASSLGGSSYEQYF. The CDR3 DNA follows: TGTGCCAGCAGTTTGGGCGGGAGCTCCTACGAGCAGTACTTC.

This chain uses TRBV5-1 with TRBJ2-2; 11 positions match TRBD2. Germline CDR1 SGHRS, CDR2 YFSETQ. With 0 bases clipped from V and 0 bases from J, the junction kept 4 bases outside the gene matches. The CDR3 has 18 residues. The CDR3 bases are TGCGCCAGCAGCTTGGGACTAGCGGGACACCCGAACACCGGGGAGCTGTTTTTT. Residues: CASSLGLAGHPNTGELFF.